Reported below is one T cell receptor beta chain. The target antigen is unknown. A read error is possible here, since a much larger clone lies one base away. Study results and limitations: Larger-cohort validation covered only one TCR beta V-J rearrangement. Tumor Treg TCRs overlapped most with tumor naive CD4+ cells.

TCRdb reprocessed the 5' RACE reads with MiXCR, giving one entry per CDR3 protein. This table holds some 62,000 distinct CDR3 sequences, 25% to 35% found once. Purified naive CD4+ T cells were depleted of CD25+ Tregs. This CDR3 has 14 residues. Sequences were obtained from tumor-infiltrating naive CD4+ T cells sorted from the breast tumor. The subset here: naive CD4+ T cells, CD4+CD45RA+CD25-. This sequence originates from a female donor with breast cancer. V is TRBV12-3 or TRBV12-4 and J is TRBJ2-5, with 9 bases that match TRBD1. CDR3 nucleotide sequence: TGTACCAGCTCGGGGACAGGGAAGTTAGAGACCCAGTACTTC. Amino acids: CTSSGTGKLETQYF.